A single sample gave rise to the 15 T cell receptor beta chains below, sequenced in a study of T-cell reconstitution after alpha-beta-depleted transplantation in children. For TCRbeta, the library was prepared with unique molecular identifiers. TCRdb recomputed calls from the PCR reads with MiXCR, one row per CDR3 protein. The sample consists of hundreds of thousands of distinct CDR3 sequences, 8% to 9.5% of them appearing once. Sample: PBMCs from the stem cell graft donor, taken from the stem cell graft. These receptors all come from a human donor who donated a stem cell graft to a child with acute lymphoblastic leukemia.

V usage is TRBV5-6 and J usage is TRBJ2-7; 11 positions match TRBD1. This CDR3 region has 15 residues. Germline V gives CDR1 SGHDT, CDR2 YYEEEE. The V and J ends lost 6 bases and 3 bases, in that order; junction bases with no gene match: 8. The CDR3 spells CASTLSGTGGYEQYF. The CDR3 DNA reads TGTGCCAGCACCCTGTCCGGGACAGGGGGCTACGAGCAGTACTTC.

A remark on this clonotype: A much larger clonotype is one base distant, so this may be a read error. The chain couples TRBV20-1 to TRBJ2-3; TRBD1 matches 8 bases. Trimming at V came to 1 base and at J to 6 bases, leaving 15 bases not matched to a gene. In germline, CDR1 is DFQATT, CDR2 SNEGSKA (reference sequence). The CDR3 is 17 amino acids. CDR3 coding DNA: TGCAGTGCTAGAGGGGTCCAGGGGGCTAGCTTTTGGGATACGCAGTATTTT. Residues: CSARGVQGASFWDTQYF.

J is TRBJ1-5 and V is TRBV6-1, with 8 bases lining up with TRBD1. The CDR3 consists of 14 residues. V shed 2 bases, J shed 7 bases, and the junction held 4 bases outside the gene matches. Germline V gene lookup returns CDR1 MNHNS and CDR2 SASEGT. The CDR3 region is CASSETQGAQPQHF. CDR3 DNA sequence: TGTGCCAGCAGTGAAACCCAGGGGGCACAGCCCCAGCATTTT.

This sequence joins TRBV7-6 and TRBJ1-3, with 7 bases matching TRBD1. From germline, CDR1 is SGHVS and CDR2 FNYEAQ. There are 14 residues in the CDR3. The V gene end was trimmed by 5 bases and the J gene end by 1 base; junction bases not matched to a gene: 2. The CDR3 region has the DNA TGTGCCAGCAGCCCCAGGGGGTCTGGAAACACCATATATTTT. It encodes CASSPRGSGNTIYF.

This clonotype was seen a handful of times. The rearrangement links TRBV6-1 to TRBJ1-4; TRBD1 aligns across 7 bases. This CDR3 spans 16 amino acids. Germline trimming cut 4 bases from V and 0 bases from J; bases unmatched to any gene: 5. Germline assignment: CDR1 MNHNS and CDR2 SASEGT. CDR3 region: CASSGQGLPTNEKLFF. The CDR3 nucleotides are TGTGCCAGCAGTGGACAGGGCCTCCCAACTAATGAAAAACTGTTTTTT.

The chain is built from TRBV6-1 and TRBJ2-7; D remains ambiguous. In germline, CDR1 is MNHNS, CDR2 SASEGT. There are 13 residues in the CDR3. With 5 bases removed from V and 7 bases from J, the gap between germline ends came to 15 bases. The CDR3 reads CASSKPGSGEQYF. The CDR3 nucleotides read TGTGCCAGCAGTAAACCAGGTTCCGGGGAGCAGTACTTC.

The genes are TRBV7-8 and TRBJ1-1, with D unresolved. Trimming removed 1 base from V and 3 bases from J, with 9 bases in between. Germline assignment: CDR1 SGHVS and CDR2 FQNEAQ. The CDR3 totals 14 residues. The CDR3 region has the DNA TGTGCCAGCAGCTTAGTGAACAGAGACACTGAAGCTTTCTTT. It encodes CASSLVNRDTEAFF.

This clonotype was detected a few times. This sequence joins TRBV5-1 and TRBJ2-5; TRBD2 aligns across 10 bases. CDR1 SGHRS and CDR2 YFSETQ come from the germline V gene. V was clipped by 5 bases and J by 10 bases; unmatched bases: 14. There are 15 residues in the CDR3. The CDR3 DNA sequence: TGCGCCAGCAGTTGGCTAGCGGGGGATAATAGTGGCCAGTACTTC. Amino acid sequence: CASSWLAGDNSGQYF.

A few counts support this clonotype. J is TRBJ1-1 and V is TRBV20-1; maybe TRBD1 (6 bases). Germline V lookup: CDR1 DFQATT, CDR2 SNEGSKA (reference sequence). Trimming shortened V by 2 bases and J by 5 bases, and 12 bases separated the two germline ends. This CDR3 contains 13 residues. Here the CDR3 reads CSARTGQGTEAFF. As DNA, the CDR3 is TGCAGTGCTAGAACAGGGCAGGGGACTGAAGCTTTCTTT.

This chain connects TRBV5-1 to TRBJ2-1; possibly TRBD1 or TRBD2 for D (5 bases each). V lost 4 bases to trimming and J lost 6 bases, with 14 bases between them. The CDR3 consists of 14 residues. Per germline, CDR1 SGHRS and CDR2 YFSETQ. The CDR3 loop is CASSLGRDANEQFF. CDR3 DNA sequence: TGCGCCAGCAGCCTAGGACGGGACGCCAATGAGCAGTTCTTC.

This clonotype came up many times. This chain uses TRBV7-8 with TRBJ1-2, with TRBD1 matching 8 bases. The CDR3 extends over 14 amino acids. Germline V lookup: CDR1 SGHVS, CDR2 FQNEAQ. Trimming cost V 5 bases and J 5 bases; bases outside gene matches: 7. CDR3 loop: CASSTRQGRYGYTF. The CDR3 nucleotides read TGTGCCAGCAGCACACGACAGGGGCGATATGGCTACACCTTC.

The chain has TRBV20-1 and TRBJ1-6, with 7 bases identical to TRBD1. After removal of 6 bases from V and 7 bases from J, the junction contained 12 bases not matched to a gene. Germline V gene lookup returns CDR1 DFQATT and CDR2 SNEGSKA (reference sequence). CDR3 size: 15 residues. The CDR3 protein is CSAEDRVRINSPLHF. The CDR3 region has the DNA TGCAGTGCCGAAGACAGGGTACGGATAAATTCACCCCTCCACTTT.

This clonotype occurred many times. The CDR3 loop is CASSLVGGSTANYGYTF. DNA of the CDR3: TGTGCCAGCAGCTTAGTAGGTGGCAGCACAGCTAACTATGGCTACACCTTC. The chain combines TRBV7-8 with TRBJ1-2; D remains ambiguous. V lost 1 base to trimming and J lost 0 bases, with 15 bases between them. Germline V gene sequence: CDR1 SGHVS, CDR2 FQNEAQ. The CDR3 runs 17 residues.

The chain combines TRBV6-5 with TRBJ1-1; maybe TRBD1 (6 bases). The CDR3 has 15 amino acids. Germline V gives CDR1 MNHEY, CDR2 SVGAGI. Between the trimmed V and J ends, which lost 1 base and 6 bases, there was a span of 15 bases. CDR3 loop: CASSYWGGVRPEAFF. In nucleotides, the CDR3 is TGTGCCAGCAGTTACTGGGGGGGCGTCCGGCCTGAAGCTTTCTTT.

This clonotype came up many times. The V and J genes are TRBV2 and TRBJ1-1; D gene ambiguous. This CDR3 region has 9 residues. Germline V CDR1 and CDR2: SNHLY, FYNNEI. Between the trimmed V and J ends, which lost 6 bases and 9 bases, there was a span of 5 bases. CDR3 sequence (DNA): TGTGCCAGCAGGGGCCAAGCTTTCTTT. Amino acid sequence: CASRGQAFF.